The TCR beta chain described here comes from a study of cytomegalovirus exposure and HLA in healthy donors. Study-wide results and limits: Later on, an analysis found that several of the most significant clusters appeared to be linked to common viral pathogens, which included parvovirus B19. Accurate predictions that matched the HLA-A and HLA-B alleles of most subjects were reportedly made from TCR beta sequences.

The PCR used 60 Vbeta and 13 Jbeta primers. This table comes from immunoSEQ multiplex PCR, and its TCRdb copy is limited to in-frame clones, with some not included. The data contain 150,000 to 200,000 clones, 60% to 80% of them singletons. This CDR3 contains 15 residues. V lost 3 bases and J lost 6; bases outside the gene matches: 5. Germline V CDR1 and CDR2: SEHNR, FQNEAQ (reference sequence). This clone was recorded only once. Its antigen is undetermined. Sequencing was carried out using PBMCs. This sequence was found in a woman in her 50s in good health and CMV-seropositive. V usage is TRBV7-9 and J usage is TRBJ1-4; 9 bases agree with TRBD1. The CDR3 sequence is CASSLGQGAHEKLFF. CDR3 DNA sequence: TGTGCCAGCAGCTTGGGACAGGGAGCTCATGAAAAACTGTTTTTT.